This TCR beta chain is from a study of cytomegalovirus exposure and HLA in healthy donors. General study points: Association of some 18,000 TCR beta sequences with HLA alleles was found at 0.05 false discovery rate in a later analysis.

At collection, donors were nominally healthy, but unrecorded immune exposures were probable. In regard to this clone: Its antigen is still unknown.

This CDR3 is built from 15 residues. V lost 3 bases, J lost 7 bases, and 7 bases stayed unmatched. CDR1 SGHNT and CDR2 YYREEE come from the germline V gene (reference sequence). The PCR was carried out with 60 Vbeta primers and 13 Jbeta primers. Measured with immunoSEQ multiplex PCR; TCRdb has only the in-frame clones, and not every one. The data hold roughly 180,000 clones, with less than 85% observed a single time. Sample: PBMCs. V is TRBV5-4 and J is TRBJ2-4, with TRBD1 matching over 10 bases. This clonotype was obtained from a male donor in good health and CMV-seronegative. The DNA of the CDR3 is TGTGCCAGCAGCTCCTTTACGGGACAGGGGAACATTCAGTACTTC. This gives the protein CASSSFTGQGNIQYF. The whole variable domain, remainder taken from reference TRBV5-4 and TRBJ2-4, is ETGVTQSPTHLIKTRGQQVTLRCSSQSGHNTVSWYQQALGQGPQFIFQYYREEENGRGNFPPRFSGLQFPNYSSELNVNALELDDSALYLCASSSFTGQGNIQYFGAGTRLSVL.